Each of the 2 T cell receptor beta chains below was sequenced from the same sample in a study of T-cell reconstitution after alpha-beta-depleted transplantation in children. TCRbeta library construction was performed incorporating unique molecular identifiers. TCRdb itself ran the PCR reads through MiXCR, one entry per CDR3 protein. This table has about 480,000 distinct CDR3 sequences, around 13% appearing once. The sample in question was PBMCs from the stem cell graft donor, obtained from the stem cell graft. The receptor source for this set is a human donor who donated a stem cell graft to a child with combined immunodeficiency.

There are a few counts of this clonotype. The chain recombines TRBV5-1 with TRBJ2-7; 11 bases are a match to TRBD2. Germline trimming cut 4 bases from V and 0 bases from J; bases unmatched to any gene: 9. CDR1 and CDR2 (germline): SGHRS, YFSETQ. This CDR3 has 17 amino acids. Here the CDR3 reads CASSAYGGTSGSYEQYF. As DNA, the CDR3 is TGCGCCAGCAGCGCTTATGGTGGGACTAGCGGCTCCTACGAGCAGTACTTC.

The rearrangement uses TRBV24-1 and TRBJ1-2; D is possibly TRBD1 (6 bases). The V end was cut by 2 bases, the J end by 0 bases, with 9 bases between. Germline-derived CDR1 and CDR2 are KGHDR and SFDVKD. This CDR3 contains 15 residues. The CDR3 protein is CATSDSGTTNYGYTF. The CDR3 DNA reads TGTGCCACCAGTGATTCGGGGACAACTAACTATGGCTACACCTTC.